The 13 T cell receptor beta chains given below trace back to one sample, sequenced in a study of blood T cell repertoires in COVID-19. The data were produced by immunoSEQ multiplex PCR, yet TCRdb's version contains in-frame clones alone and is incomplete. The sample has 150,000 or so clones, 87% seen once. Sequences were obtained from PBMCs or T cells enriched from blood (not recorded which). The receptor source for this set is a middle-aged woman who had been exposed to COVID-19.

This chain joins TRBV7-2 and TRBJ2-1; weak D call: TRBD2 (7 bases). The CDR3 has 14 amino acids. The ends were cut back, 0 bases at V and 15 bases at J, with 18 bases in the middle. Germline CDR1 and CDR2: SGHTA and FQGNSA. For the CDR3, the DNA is TGTGCCAGCAGCTTAGCGCGTCAGGGAGGGGGTCGGTTCTTC. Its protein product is CASSLARQGGGRFF.

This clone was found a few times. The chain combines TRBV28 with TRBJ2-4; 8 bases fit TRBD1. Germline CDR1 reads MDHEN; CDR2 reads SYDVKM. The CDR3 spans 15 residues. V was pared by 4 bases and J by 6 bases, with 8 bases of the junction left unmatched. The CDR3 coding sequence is TGTGCCAGCAGTTCGCAGGGGGCGGAAGGAAACATTCAGTACTTC. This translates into CASSSQGAEGNIQYF. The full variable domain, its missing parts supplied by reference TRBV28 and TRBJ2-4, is DVKVTQSSRYLVKRTGEKVFLECVQDMDHENMFWYRQDPGLGLRLIYFSYDVKMKEKGDIPEGYSVSREKKERFSLILESASTNQTSMYLCASSSQGAEGNIQYFGAGTRLSVL.

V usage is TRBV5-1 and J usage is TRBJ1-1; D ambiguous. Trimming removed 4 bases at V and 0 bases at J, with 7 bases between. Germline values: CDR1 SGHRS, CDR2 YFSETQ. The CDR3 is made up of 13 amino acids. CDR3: CASSTGMNTEAFF. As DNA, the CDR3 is TGCGCCAGCAGCACGGGAATGAACACTGAAGCTTTCTTT.

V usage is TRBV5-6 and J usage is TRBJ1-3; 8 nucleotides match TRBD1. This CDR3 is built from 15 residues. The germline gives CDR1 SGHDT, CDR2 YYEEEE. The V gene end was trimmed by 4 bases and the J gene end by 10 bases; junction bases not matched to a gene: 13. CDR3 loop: CASSQPGQAERTIYF. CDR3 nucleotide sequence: TGTGCCAGCAGCCAGCCGGGACAGGCCGAAAGGACCATATATTTT. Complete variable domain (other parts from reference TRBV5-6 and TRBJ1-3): DAGVTQSPTHLIKTRGQQVTLRCSPKSGHDTVSWYQQALGQGPQFIFQYYEEEERQRGNFPDRFSGHQFPNYSSELNVNALLLGDSALYLCASSQPGQAERTIYFGEGSWLTVV.

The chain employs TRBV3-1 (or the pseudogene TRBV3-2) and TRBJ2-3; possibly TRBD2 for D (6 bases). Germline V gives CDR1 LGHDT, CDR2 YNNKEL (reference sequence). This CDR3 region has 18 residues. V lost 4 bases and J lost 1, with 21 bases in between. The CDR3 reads CASSPPRGGRRGTDTQYF. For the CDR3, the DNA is TGTGCCAGCAGCCCGCCCCGAGGAGGGCGTCGCGGCACAGATACGCAGTATTTT.

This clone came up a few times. CDR3 in amino acids: CASSIESGGAYEQYF. CDR3 nucleotides: TGTGCCAGCAGCATTGAAAGCGGGGGGGCCTACGAGCAGTACTTC. V is TRBV9 and J is TRBJ2-7; TRBD2 matches at 10 bases. Germline lookup yields CDR1 SGDLS and CDR2 YYNGEE. The CDR3 covers 15 residues. Trimming took 4 bases from V and 2 from J; bases not matched to a gene: 6. The full variable domain, rest sourced from reference TRBV9 and TRBJ2-7, is DSGVTQTPKHLITATGQRVTLRCSPRSGDLSVYWYQQSLDQGLQFLIQYYNGEERAKGNILERFSAQQFPDLHSELNLSSLELGDSALYFCASSIESGGAYEQYFGPGTRLTVT.

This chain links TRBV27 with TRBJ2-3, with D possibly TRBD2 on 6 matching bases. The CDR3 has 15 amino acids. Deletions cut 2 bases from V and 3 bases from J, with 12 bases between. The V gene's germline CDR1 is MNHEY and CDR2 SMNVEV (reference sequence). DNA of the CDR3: TGTGCCAGCAGTTTAGGGGCAGGGAGGACAGATACGCAGTATTTT. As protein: CASSLGAGRTDTQYF.

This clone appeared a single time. Here the CDR3 reads CASSPAALGSYNEQFF. The CDR3 DNA follows: TGTGCCAGCAGCCCCGCTGCACTAGGCTCCTACAATGAGCAGTTCTTC. V gene TRBV5-8 combines with J gene TRBJ2-1, with D perhaps TRBD2 (5 bases). The CDR3 covers 16 residues. V dropped 4 bases and J dropped 0 bases, with 14 bases sitting between them. Germline lookup yields CDR1 SGHTS and CDR2 YDEGEE.

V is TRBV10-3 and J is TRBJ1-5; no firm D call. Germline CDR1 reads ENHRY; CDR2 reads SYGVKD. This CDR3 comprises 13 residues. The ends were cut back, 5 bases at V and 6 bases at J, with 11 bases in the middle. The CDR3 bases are TGTGCCATCAGTCAGGAGGACGGTCAGCCCCAGCATTTT. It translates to CAISQEDGQPQHF.

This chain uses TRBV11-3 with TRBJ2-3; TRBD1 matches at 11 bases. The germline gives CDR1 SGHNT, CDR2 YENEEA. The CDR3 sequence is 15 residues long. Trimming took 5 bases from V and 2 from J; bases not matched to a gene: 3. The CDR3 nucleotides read TGTGCCAGCAGCCAGGGACAGGGGGTCACAGATACGCAGTATTTT. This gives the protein CASSQGQGVTDTQYF.

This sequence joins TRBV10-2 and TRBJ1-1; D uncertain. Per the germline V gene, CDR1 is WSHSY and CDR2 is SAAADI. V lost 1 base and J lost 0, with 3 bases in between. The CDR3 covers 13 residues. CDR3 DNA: TGCGCCAGCAGTGAGTTAATGAACACTGAAGCTTTCTTT. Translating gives CASSELMNTEAFF.

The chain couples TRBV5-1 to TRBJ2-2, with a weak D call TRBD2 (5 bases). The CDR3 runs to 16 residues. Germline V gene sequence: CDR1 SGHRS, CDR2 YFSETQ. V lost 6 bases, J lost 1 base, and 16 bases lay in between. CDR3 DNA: TGCGCCAGCACCCAAGGTATTAGCGTGAACACCGGGGAGCTGTTTTTT. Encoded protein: CASTQGISVNTGELFF.

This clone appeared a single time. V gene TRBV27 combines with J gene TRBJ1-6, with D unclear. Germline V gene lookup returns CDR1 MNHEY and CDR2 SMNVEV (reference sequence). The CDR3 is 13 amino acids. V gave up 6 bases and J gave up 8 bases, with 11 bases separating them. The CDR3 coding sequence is TGTGCCAGCAGCCAGAACACAGATTCACCCCTCCACTTT. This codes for CASSQNTDSPLHF.